This TCR beta chain was recovered during a study of blood T cell repertoires in COVID-19 (dated by TCRdb to 2019 to 2021). With respect to the entire study: The collaborator samples originated in the United States, Italy and Spain and spanned the acute and convalescent phases of COVID-19. The prospective study material was composed of cDNA or gDNA derived from T cells, B-cell-depleted T cells, or PBMCs. Deeply sampled blood TCRbeta repertoires from subjects exposed to, actively infected with, or recovered from COVID-19 were included in the dataset. The repertoires were released in a freely available public database intended as a resource for research on the immune response to SARS-CoV-2. Samples were obtained from the ongoing ImmuneRACE study (first 160 participants) and from 1,254 subjects provided by 6 global collaborators. A de-identified subject ID, COVID-19 status, age in years and sex were almost always included in the sample metadata. Where available, HLA class I and class II types were taken from metadata supplied by the sample provider and were not determined by assay-based typing. Overall results and qualifications from the work: The quantity of clinical and demographic metadata differed by source and by participant and was supplied without curation.

One collaborating source in Seattle enrolled patients during active infection and followed them longitudinally through the course of disease. Whole blood was collected in K2EDTA tubes by collaborating institutions according to the institutions' own protocols. For TCRbeta analysis, collaborator samples were shipped as frozen whole blood, as isolated PBMCs, or as DNA extracted from either sample type. Turning to this clone: What this receptor recognizes is not known. Per-base quality was not reported, and no clone a single base away is much larger than it.

TCRbeta CDR3 regions were amplified from genomic DNA using the immunoSEQ Assay, a bias-controlled multiplex PCR. Turning to the authors' computational methods: The number of nucleated cells in each sample was estimated by amplification of reference gene primers within the assay. To quantify the absolute abundance of each unique TCRbeta CDR3 rearrangement, sequence reads were collapsed and filtered. For each sample, productive Simpson clonality was calculated by taking the square root of Simpson's diversity index across productive rearrangements. Held by TCRdb, this immuneACCESS table contains in-frame sequences only and omits some clones. Under half of the omission traces to an unresolved V gene where checked; the cause of the rest is unknown. The DNA gave D and trimming, while V, J and clone size come from that table. In all, the sample holds roughly 200,000 clones, and 90% to 95% of those were seen once. Of the sample, about 0.76% falls within the top ten clones.

Relative to germline, V is 0 bases shorter and J is 4 bases shorter, with 24 bases between their ends. Measured from the cysteine to the phenylalanine, the CDR3 is 19 residues long. The DNA shown is the 57-base CDR3, in frame from base 1. In the germline V gene, CDR1 corresponds to MGHRA and CDR2 to YSYEKL. The chain is encoded by TRBV4-1 joined to TRBJ1-2; TRBD1 might be the D gene, on 6 matching bases. The sequenced sample was peripheral blood. The origin of this receptor is a man aged 25 to 45 with COVID-19, enrolled during active disease. CDR3 protein: CASSQDSRVTAGALYGYTF. The DNA sequence reads TGCGCCAGCAGCCAAGATAGTCGGGTGACCGCAGGGGCCCTCTATGGCTACACCTTC.